A single sample gave rise to the 15 T cell receptor beta chains below, sequenced in a study of CD8+CD57+ T cells in acquired aplastic anemia. Genomic DNA templated the TCR beta VDJ and CDR3 profiling. TCRdb redid the calling of the reads with MiXCR, one entry per CDR3 protein. This repertoire shows 95,000 to 150,000 distinct CDR3 sequences, 30% to 45% found once; its top ten account for about 3%. Only patients with CD8+CD57+ cell expansion on flow cytometry were chosen for sequencing. The sample was sorted CD4+, CD8+, or CD8+CD57+ T cells (not recorded which) from PBMCs. These receptors originate from a human donor with aplastic anemia.

This clonotype was seen many times. The J gene is TRBJ1-2, the V gene TRBV19; perhaps TRBD1 as D (6 bases). V was pared by 6 bases and J by 6 bases, with 17 bases between. This CDR3 contains 14 residues. The germline gives CDR1 LNHDA, CDR2 SQIVND (reference sequence). The CDR3 reads CASRAGGQTNGYTF. The CDR3 nucleotides are TGTGCCAGTAGAGCCGGTGGACAGACTAATGGCTACACCTTC.

The chain uses TRBV19 and TRBJ2-1; D is ambiguous. CDR3 length: 15 amino acids. Trimming left V 2 bases short and J 4 bases short, with 12 bases between. Looked up from germline, CDR1 is LNHDA and CDR2 is SQIVND (reference sequence). CDR3 loop: CASSIMGLDYNEQFF. The CDR3 bases are TGTGCCAGTAGTATAATGGGTTTAGATTACAATGAGCAGTTCTTC.

This clonotype was counted ten times or more. The rearrangement links TRBV15 to TRBJ2-7, with D tentatively TRBD2 (5 bases). Trimming removed 2 bases from V and 7 bases from J, with 15 bases in between. The germline CDR1 and CDR2 sequences are LNHNV and YYDKDF (reference sequence). The CDR3 totals 14 residues. CDR3 loop: CATSRQRVMGEQYF. CDR3 DNA sequence: TGTGCCACCAGCAGACAGAGGGTAATGGGGGAGCAGTACTTC.

This clonotype was recorded many times. The chain links TRBV20-1 to TRBJ2-2; D remains ambiguous. CDR1 is DFQATT, CDR2 SNEGSKA, per germline (reference sequence). The CDR3 has 15 amino acids. V lost 0 bases and J 4 bases, leaving 12 bases between the germline ends. Here the CDR3 reads CSARDTGTGTGELFF. The CDR3 region has the DNA TGCAGTGCTAGAGATACGGGTACGGGCACCGGGGAGCTGTTTTTT.

This clonotype was counted ten times or more. J is TRBJ2-7 and V is TRBV11-2, with D perhaps TRBD2 (6 bases). There are 15 residues in the CDR3. Germline V lookup: CDR1 SGHAT, CDR2 FQNNGV. V was shortened by 0 bases and J by 6 bases, with 15 bases between the two germline ends. The CDR3 coding sequence is TGTGCCAGCAGCTTAGATCCGTCACTAGCTGGCGAGCAGTACTTC. Amino acids: CASSLDPSLAGEQYF.

The J gene is TRBJ1-1, the V gene TRBV28; D not certain. CDR1 is MDHEN and CDR2 is SYDVKM in the germline V gene. V lost 4 bases and J lost 5, with 20 bases in between. This CDR3 is 16 amino acids long. The CDR3 loop reads CASSSWTLRTRTEAFF. In nucleotides, the CDR3 is TGTGCCAGCAGTTCCTGGACGTTGAGAACCAGGACTGAAGCTTTCTTT. The variable domain in full, with the rest retrieved from reference TRBV28 and TRBJ1-1, is DVKVTQSSRYLVKRTGEKVFLECVQDMDHENMFWYRQDPGLGLRLIYFSYDVKMKEKGDIPEGYSVSREKKERFSLILESASTNQTSMYLCASSSWTLRTRTEAFFGQGTRLTVV.

Turning to this clonotype: At one boundary the junction diverges from the germline segment, which might be a read error. The CDR3 nucleotides are TGTGCCAGCAGTCATAGACTAGCGGGGTACGTTTTT. It is translated as CASSHRLAGYVF. This sequence joins TRBV2 and TRBJ2-2, with TRBD2 identical over 11 bases. Germline V gives CDR1 SNHLY, CDR2 FYNNEI. The CDR3 has 12 residues. Supplemented by reference TRBV2 and TRBJ2-2, the full variable domain reads EPEVTQTPSHQVTQMGQEVILRCVPISNHLYFYWYRQILGQKVEFLVSFYNNEISEKSEIFDDQFSVERPDGSNFTLKIRSTKLEDSAMYFCASSHRLAGYVFGEGSRLTVL.

Worth noting for this clonotype: A much larger clone sits a single nucleotide away, making a read error possible. This sequence joins TRBV10-3 and TRBJ1-4; D gene unclear. The V and J ends lost 6 bases and 2 bases respectively, with 7 bases between them. From germline, CDR1 is ENHRY and CDR2 SYGVKD. The CDR3 sequence is 13 residues long. CDR3 in amino acids: CAIRIRTNEKLFF. The CDR3 bases are TGTGCCATCAGGATCAGGACTAATGAAAAACTGTTTTTT.

The gene calls are TRBV6-5 and TRBJ2-3; 10 nucleotides align to TRBD2. Trimming removed 4 bases from V and 7 bases from J; junction bases left unmatched: 8. The CDR3 covers 15 residues. Germline V gene sequence: CDR1 MNHEY, CDR2 SVGAGI. The CDR3 sequence is CASSSSGGAGNTQYF. For the CDR3, the DNA is TGTGCCAGCAGTTCAAGCGGGGGGGCGGGAAATACGCAGTATTTT.

The chain uses TRBV20-1 and TRBJ1-5, with D unresolved. Trimming removed 3 bases from V and 7 bases from J, with 4 bases in between. Germline loops: CDR1 DFQATT, CDR2 SNEGSKA (reference sequence). The CDR3 runs 10 residues. CDR3 region: CSASGQPQHF. The DNA of the CDR3 is TGCAGTGCTAGCGGACAGCCCCAGCATTTT.

On this clonotype itself: The final CDR3 position lacks the conserved phenylalanine or tryptophan, pointing to a likely read error. The chain couples TRBV29-1 to TRBJ2-5, with 7 bases fitting TRBD2. In germline, CDR1 is SQVTM, CDR2 ANQGSEA. The V and J ends lost 4 bases and 4 bases, in that order; junction bases with no gene match: 6. The CDR3 runs 13 residues. CDR3 amino acids: CSVVPAGPETQYL. The CDR3, as DNA: TGCAGCGTTGTCCCAGCGGGGCCAGAGACCCAGTACCTC.

Comment on this clonotype: This CDR3 is missing its conserved last phenylalanine or tryptophan, likely due to a read error. The chain recombines TRBV2 with TRBJ2-6; tentatively, D is TRBD1 (5 bases). CDR1 and CDR2 from the germline V gene are SNHLY and FYNNEI. The CDR3 sequence is 15 residues long. V lost 7 bases and J lost 0, with 10 bases in between. The chain's CDR3 is CASTGRASGANVLTH. DNA for the CDR3: TGTGCCAGCACAGGCAGGGCCTCTGGGGCCAACGTCCTGACTCAC.

V is TRBV29-1 and J is TRBJ1-2; D might be TRBD1 (6 bases). V was pared by 5 bases and J by 0 bases, with 16 bases between. The CDR3 has 15 residues. The germline V gene has CDR1 SQVTM and CDR2 ANQGSEA. The CDR3 region is CSVRLVGGANYGYTF. In nucleotides, the CDR3 is TGCAGCGTTCGCCTCGTAGGGGGTGCTAACTATGGCTACACCTTC.

The rearrangement joins TRBV2 to TRBJ1-6, with TRBD1 as a possible D gene (5 bases). V gave up 4 bases and J gave up 5 bases, with 15 bases separating them. From germline, CDR1 is SNHLY and CDR2 FYNNEI. CDR3 length equals 16 residues. For the CDR3, the DNA is TGTGCCAGCAGTGCTCGACGACAGAATGATAATTCACCCCTCCACTTT. Translated, it gives CASSARRQNDNSPLHF. Based on the CDR3 plus reference TRBV2 and TRBJ1-6, the full variable domain is EPEVTQTPSHQVTQMGQEVILRCVPISNHLYFYWYRQILGQKVEFLVSFYNNEISEKSEIFDDQFSVERPDGSNFTLKIRSTKLEDSAMYFCASSARRQNDNSPLHFGNGTRLTVT.

The J gene is TRBJ2-7, the V gene TRBV5-1, with D unclear. Trimming took off 0 bases at V and 0 bases at J, with 13 bases between the two ends. This CDR3 comprises 16 residues. CDR1 SGHRS and CDR2 YFSETQ come from the germline V gene. The CDR3 region is CASSLGVPVSSYEQYF. DNA for the CDR3: TGCGCCAGCAGCTTGGGAGTCCCCGTTAGCTCCTACGAGCAGTACTTC.